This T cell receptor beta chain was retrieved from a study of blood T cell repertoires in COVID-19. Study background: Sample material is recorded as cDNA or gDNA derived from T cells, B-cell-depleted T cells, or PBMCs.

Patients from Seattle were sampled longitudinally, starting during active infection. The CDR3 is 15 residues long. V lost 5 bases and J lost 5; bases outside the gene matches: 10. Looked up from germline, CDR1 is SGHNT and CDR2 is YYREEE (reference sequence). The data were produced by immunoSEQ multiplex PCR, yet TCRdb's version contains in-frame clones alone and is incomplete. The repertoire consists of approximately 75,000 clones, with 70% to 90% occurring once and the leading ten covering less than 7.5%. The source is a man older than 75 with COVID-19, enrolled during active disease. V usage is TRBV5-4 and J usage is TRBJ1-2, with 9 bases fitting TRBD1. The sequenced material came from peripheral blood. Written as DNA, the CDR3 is TGTGCCAGCAGTCCCGCGACGGGACAGGGATATGGCTACACCTTC. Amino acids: CASSPATGQGYGYTF.